These 18 T cell receptor beta chains share one sample of origin, sequenced in a study of cytomegalovirus exposure and HLA in healthy donors. The protocol was immunoSEQ multiplex PCR, while the TCRdb copy is restricted to in-frame clones and leaves out a portion. The data contain some 170,000 clones, around nine tenths of them singletons. The sample comprised PBMCs. The receptors stem from a man aged 18 to 35 in good health and CMV-seropositive.

The chain has TRBV4-3 and TRBJ2-1; 8 bases match TRBD2. This CDR3 is 17 amino acids long. Germline V gene lookup returns CDR1 LGHNA and CDR2 YSLEER. V shed 0 bases, J shed 7 bases, and the junction held 11 bases outside the gene matches. CDR3 amino acids: CASSQDLPAGARNEQFF. CDR3 coding DNA: TGCGCCAGCAGCCAAGATCTCCCAGCGGGAGCGAGAAATGAGCAGTTCTTC.

This clone was detected once. The chain employs TRBV4-1 and TRBJ1-1; D may be TRBD1 (5 bases). Trimming took off 3 bases at V and 0 bases at J, with 20 bases between the two ends. This CDR3 has 18 residues. Germline CDR1 reads MGHRA; CDR2 reads YSYEKL. The CDR3 spells CASSHSRGGIFMNTEAFF. The DNA of the CDR3 is TGCGCCAGCAGCCATTCGCGGGGGGGGATTTTCATGAACACTGAAGCTTTCTTT.

The V call is TRBV4-1, the J call TRBJ1-5; 9 bases fit TRBD1. This CDR3 contains 14 residues. Germline V CDR1 and CDR2: MGHRA, YSYEKL. V dropped 3 bases and J dropped 4; count of bases not matched to a gene: 1. CDR3 bases: TGCGCCAGCAGCCAGACAGGGGGAAATCAGCCCCAGCATTTT. This codes for CASSQTGGNQPQHF.

This clone was found a few times. The chain couples TRBV28 to TRBJ2-1; D possibly corresponds to TRBD2 (7 bases). V was cut by 3 bases and J by 9 bases, with 18 bases left in between. This CDR3 comprises 15 residues. The V gene's germline CDR1 is MDHEN and CDR2 SYDVKM. CDR3 protein: CASSFGGGSEFEQFF. The CDR3 DNA is TGTGCCAGCAGTTTCGGCGGGGGCTCGGAGTTTGAGCAGTTCTTC.

The chain couples TRBV7-9 to TRBJ2-7, with TRBD1 identical over 11 bases. This CDR3 has 16 amino acids. Per germline, CDR1 SEHNR and CDR2 FQNEAQ (reference sequence). V lost 4 bases, J lost 2 bases, and 7 bases stayed unmatched. In nucleotides, the CDR3 is TGTGCCAGCAGCTCTGGGACAGGGGGGGCAACCTACGAGCAGTACTTC. It is translated as CASSSGTGGATYEQYF.

This clone was counted a single time. V is TRBV5-1 and J is TRBJ2-3; possibly TRBD1 for D (5 bases). The CDR3 spans 16 residues. CDR1 and CDR2 (germline): SGHRS, YFSETQ. The germline V and J ends were trimmed by 1 base and 0 bases, with 12 bases remaining between them. CDR3 in amino acids: CASSLYGQPSTDTQYF. CDR3 coding DNA: TGCGCCAGCAGCTTGTACGGACAACCTAGCACAGATACGCAGTATTTT.

The chain combines TRBV4-1 with TRBJ2-7, with a possible D match to TRBD2 (5 bases). This CDR3 is built from 15 residues. Germline values: CDR1 MGHRA, CDR2 YSYEKL. The ends were cut back, 0 bases at V and 1 base at J, with 10 bases in the middle. The CDR3 bases are TGCGCCAGCAGCCAAGAGTATCGGGGATCCTACGAGCAGTACTTC. Protein product: CASSQEYRGSYEQYF.

This clone was seen many times. This rearrangement joins TRBV5-1 to TRBJ2-7; no firm D call. There are 11 residues in the CDR3. Germline CDR1 reads SGHRS; CDR2 reads YFSETQ. The germline V and J ends were trimmed by 9 bases and 0 bases, with 7 bases remaining between them. CDR3 in DNA: TGCGCCAACCTATACTCCTACGAGCAGTACTTC. This gives the protein CANLYSYEQYF.

This clone was counted a single time. The chain links TRBV6-5 to TRBJ2-1, with TRBD2 matching over 7 bases. The CDR3 is 15 residues long. Germline lookup yields CDR1 MNHEY and CDR2 SVGAGI. Germline trimming cut 2 bases from V and 8 bases from J; bases unmatched to any gene: 9. The CDR3 nucleotides read TGTGCCAGCAGTTACGGTGGGGAGGGGTCGGATGAGCAGTTCTTC. It encodes CASSYGGEGSDEQFF.

The chain recombines TRBV7-9 with TRBJ1-4, with 7 bases lining up with TRBD1. The CDR3 extends over 14 amino acids. Per germline, CDR1 SEHNR and CDR2 FQNEAQ (reference sequence). With 5 bases clipped from V and 6 bases from J, the junction kept 6 bases outside the gene matches. The DNA of the CDR3 is TGTGCCAGCAGCCGACAGGGCGAATATGAAAAACTGTTTTTT. Its translation: CASSRQGEYEKLFF.

The V gene is TRBV27, the J gene TRBJ2-2, with D tentatively TRBD2 (6 bases). V was pared by 8 bases and J by 5 bases, with 9 bases between. Germline V gene lookup returns CDR1 MNHEY and CDR2 SMNVEV (reference sequence). CDR3 size: 12 residues. The CDR3 is CASASGTGELFF. CDR3 in DNA: TGTGCCAGCGCGAGCGGGACCGGGGAGCTGTTTTTT.

The chain uses TRBV6-5 and TRBJ2-5; D perhaps matches TRBD1 (6 bases). The CDR3 is 14 residues long. The germline CDR1 and CDR2 sequences are MNHEY and SVGAGI. Trimming removed 6 bases at V and 1 base at J, with 12 bases between. CDR3 sequence: CASSQDRTQETQYF. The DNA for the CDR3 is TGTGCCAGCAGCCAGGACAGAACCCAAGAGACCCAGTACTTC.

The chain is built from TRBV5-1 and TRBJ2-5, with D possibly matching TRBD1 (5 bases). CDR1 is SGHRS and CDR2 is YFSETQ in the germline V gene. The CDR3 contains 14 residues. With 5 bases removed from V and 3 bases from J, the gap between germline ends came to 14 bases. The CDR3 loop is CASSPQGVKETQYF. CDR3 nucleotides: TGCGCCAGCAGTCCCCAGGGTGTGAAAGAGACCCAGTACTTC.

The chain has TRBV15 and TRBJ2-2; a weak D match, TRBD2 (6 bases). This CDR3 is 15 amino acids long. Trimming shortened V by 5 bases and J by 3 bases, and 13 bases separated the two germline ends. Germline V gives CDR1 LNHNV, CDR2 YYDKDF (reference sequence). The CDR3 coding sequence is TGTGCCACCAGCTGGGGACTCGCCGACACCGGGGAGCTGTTTTTT. This encodes CATSWGLADTGELFF. Based on the CDR3 plus reference TRBV15 and TRBJ2-2, the full variable domain is DAMVIQNPRYQVTQFGKPVTLSCSQTLNHNVMYWYQQKSSQAPKLLFHYYDKDFNNEADTPDNFQSRRPNTSFCFLDIRSPGLGDTAMYLCATSWGLADTGELFFGEGSRLTVL.

The chain uses TRBV6-6 and TRBJ2-5; 14 bases line up with TRBD2. Germline trimming cut 9 bases from V and 4 bases from J; bases unmatched to any gene: 10. Germline V gene data show CDR1 as MNHNY and CDR2 as SVGAGI (reference sequence). The CDR3 contains 16 residues. In DNA, the CDR3 is TGTGCCAGTTCGACTAGCGGGGGGGCGGGAGTAGAGACCCAGTACTTC. This gives the protein CASSTSGGAGVETQYF.

V gene TRBV14 combines with J gene TRBJ1-4; D perhaps matches TRBD1 (5 bases). CDR1 and CDR2 from the germline V gene are SGHDN and FVKESK. The CDR3 has 15 residues. V was clipped by 1 base and J by 8 bases, with 14 bases between them. The CDR3 bases are TGTGCCAGCAGCCAAGGGACCGCCTGGGGCGAAAAACTGTTTTTT. Protein product: CASSQGTAWGEKLFF.

There are a few counts of this clone. The chain carries TRBV27 and TRBJ1-2; 7 bases agree with TRBD1. Trimming at V came to 4 bases and at J to 7 bases, leaving 3 bases not matched to a gene. The germline V gene encodes CDR1 MNHEY and CDR2 SMNVEV (reference sequence). The CDR3 is 12 amino acids. The CDR3 region is CASSSHRGGYTF. CDR3 DNA sequence: TGTGCCAGCAGTTCGCACAGGGGTGGCTACACCTTC.

The chain uses TRBV21-1 and TRBJ2-7; the table's TRBD1 call for D was not verified on the DNA. TRBV21-1 is an annotated pseudogene. There are 15 residues in the CDR3. In DNA, the CDR3 is TGTGCCAGCAGCAAAGGGACAGGTAGGAGATACGAGCAGTACTTC. Amino acids: CASSKGTGRRYEQYF.